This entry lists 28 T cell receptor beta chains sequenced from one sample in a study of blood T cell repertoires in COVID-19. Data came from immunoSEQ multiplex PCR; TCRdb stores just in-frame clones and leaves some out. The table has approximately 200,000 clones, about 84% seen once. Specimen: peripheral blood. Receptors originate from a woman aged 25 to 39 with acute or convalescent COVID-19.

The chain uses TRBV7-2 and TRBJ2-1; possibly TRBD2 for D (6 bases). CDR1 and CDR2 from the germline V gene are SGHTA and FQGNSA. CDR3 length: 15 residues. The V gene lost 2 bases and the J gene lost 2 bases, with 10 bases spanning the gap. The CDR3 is CASSLIRGTYNEQFF. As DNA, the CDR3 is TGTGCCAGCAGCTTAATTCGGGGGACCTACAATGAGCAGTTCTTC.

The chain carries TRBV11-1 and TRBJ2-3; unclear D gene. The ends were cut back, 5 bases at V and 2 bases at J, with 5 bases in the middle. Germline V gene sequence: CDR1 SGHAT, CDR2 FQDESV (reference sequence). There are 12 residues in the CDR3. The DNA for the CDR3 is TGTGCCAGCAGCCCCAACACAGATACGCAGTATTTT. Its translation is CASSPNTDTQYF.

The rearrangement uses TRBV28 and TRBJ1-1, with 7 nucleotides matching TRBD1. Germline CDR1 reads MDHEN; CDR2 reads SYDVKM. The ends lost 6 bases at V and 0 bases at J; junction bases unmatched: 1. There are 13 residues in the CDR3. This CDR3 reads CASRGQMNTEAFF. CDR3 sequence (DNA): TGTGCCAGCAGGGGACAGATGAACACTGAAGCTTTCTTT.

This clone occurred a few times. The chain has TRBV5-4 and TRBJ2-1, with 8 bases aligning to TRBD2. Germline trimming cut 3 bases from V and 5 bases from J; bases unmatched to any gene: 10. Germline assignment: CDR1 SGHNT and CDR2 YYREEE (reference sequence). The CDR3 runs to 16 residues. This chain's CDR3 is CASSSIAGRVDNEQFF. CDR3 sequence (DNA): TGTGCCAGCAGCTCGATAGCGGGACGAGTAGACAATGAGCAGTTCTTC. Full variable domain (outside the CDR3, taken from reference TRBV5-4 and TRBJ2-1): ETGVTQSPTHLIKTRGQQVTLRCSSQSGHNTVSWYQQALGQGPQFIFQYYREEENGRGNFPPRFSGLQFPNYSSELNVNALELDDSALYLCASSSIAGRVDNEQFFGPGTRLTVL.

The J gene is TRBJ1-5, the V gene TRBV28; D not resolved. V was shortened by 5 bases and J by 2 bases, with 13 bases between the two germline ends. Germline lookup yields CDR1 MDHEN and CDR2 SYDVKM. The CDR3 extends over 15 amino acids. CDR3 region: CASSPPPRGNQPQHF. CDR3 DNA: TGTGCCAGCAGTCCCCCTCCGCGGGGCAATCAGCCCCAGCATTTT.

The CDR3 loop reads CASSLGRTVYGYTF. As DNA, the CDR3 is TGTGCCAGCAGCTTAGGGAGGACAGTGTATGGCTACACCTTC. The J gene is TRBJ1-2, the V gene TRBV7-2; possible D gene TRBD1, 6 bases. Trimming took off 1 base at V and 5 bases at J, with 11 bases between the two ends. The germline V gene has CDR1 SGHTA and CDR2 FQGNSA. The CDR3 contains 14 residues.

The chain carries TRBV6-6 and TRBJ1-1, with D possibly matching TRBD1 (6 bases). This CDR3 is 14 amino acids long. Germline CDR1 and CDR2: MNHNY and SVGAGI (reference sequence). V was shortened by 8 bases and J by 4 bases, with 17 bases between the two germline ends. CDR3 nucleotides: TGTGCCAGCGGACCTGGGGGCGGTGCCACTGAAGCTTTCTTT. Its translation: CASGPGGGATEAFF.

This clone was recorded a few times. As DNA, the CDR3 is TGTGCCAGCAGCCACACAAGCTACGAGCAGTACTTC. This encodes CASSHTSYEQYF. This chain joins TRBV14 and TRBJ2-7; D call uncertain. This CDR3 is built from 12 residues. V was clipped by 3 bases and J by 3 bases, with 6 bases between them. Germline V gene lookup returns CDR1 SGHDN and CDR2 FVKESK.

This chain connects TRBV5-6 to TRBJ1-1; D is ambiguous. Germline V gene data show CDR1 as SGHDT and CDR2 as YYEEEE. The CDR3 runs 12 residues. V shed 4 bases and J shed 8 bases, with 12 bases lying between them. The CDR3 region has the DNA TGTGCCAGCAGCGCGGGTGGGGTGGAAGCTTTCTTT. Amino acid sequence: CASSAGGVEAFF.

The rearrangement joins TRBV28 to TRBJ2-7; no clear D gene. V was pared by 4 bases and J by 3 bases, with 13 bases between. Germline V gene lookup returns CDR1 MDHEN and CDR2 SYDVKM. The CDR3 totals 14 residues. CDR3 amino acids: CASSYYGTSYEQYF. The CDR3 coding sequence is TGTGCCAGCAGTTACTACGGCACGAGCTACGAGCAGTACTTC.

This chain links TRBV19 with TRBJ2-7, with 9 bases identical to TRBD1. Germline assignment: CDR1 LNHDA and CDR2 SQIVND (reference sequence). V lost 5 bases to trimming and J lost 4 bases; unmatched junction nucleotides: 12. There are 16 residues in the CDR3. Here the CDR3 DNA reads TGTGCCAGTAGTGCCCCCGGGACAGGGAGTTCTTACGAGCAGTACTTC. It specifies CASSAPGTGSSYEQYF.

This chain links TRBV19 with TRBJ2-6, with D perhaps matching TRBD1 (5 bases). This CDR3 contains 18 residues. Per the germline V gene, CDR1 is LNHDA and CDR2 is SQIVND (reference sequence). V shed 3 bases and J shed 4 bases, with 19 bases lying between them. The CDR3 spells CASSMKGSRRLGANVLTF. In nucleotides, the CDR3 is TGTGCCAGTAGTATGAAGGGGTCCAGGCGTCTCGGGGCCAACGTCCTGACTTTC.

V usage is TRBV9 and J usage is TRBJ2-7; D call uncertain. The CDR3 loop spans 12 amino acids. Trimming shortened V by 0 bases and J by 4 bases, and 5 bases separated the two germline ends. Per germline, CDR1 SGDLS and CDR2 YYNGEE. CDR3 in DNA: TGTGCCAGCAGCGTAGGAGAGTACGAGCAGTACTTC. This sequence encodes CASSVGEYEQYF.

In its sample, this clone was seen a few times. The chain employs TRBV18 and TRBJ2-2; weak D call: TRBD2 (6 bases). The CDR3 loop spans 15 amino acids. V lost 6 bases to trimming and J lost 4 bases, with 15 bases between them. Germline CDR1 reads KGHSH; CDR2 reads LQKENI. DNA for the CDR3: TGTGCCAGCTCTTCAGCGGGTCGTGGCACCGGGGAGCTGTTTTTT. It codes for CASSSAGRGTGELFF.

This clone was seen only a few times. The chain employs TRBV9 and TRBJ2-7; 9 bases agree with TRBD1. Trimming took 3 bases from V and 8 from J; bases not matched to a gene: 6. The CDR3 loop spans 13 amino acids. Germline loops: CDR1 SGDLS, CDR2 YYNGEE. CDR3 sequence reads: CASSAGTGSKQYF. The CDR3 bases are TGTGCCAGCAGCGCGGGGACAGGGTCGAAGCAGTACTTC.

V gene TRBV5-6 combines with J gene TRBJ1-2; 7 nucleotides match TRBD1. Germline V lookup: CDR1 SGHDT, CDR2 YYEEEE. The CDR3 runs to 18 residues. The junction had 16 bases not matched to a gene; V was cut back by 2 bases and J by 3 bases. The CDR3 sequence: CASSLQTGQAHGDYGYTF. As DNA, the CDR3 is TGTGCCAGCAGCTTACAAACTGGACAGGCCCACGGGGACTATGGCTACACCTTC.

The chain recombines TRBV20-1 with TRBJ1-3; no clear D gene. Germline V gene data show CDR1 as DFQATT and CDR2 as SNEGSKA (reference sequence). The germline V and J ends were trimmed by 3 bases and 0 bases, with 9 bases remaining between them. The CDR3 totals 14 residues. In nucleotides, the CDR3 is TGCAGTGCTAGTGAGCAGGTCTCTGGAAACACCATATATTTT. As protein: CSASEQVSGNTIYF.

The CDR3 nucleotides are TGTGCCAGCAGCTCTCTCTCAGGGACAGGGAAATCACCCCTCCACTTT. It translates to CASSSLSGTGKSPLHF. V and J are TRBV7-9 and TRBJ1-6; 9 nucleotides match TRBD1. With 4 bases clipped from V and 10 bases from J, the junction kept 11 bases outside the gene matches. The CDR3 contains 16 residues. Germline CDR1 and CDR2: SEHNR and FQNEAQ (reference sequence).

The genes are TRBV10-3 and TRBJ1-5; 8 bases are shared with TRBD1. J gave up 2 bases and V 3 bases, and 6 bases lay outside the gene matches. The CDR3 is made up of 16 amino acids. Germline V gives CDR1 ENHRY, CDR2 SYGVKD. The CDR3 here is CAISDRTGQGNQPQHF. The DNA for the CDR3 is TGTGCCATCAGTGATCGGACAGGGCAGGGCAATCAGCCCCAGCATTTT.

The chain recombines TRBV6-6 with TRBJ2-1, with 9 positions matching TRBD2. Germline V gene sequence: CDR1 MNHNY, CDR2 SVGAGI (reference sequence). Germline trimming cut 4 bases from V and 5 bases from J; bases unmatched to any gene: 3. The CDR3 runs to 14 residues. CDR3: CASSLQRGDNEQFF. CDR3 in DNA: TGTGCCAGCAGTTTGCAGCGGGGGGACAATGAGCAGTTCTTC.

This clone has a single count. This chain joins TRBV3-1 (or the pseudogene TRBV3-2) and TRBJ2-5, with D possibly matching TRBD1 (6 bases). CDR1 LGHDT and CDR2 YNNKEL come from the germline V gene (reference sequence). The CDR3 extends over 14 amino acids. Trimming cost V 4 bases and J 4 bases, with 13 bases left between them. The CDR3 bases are TGTGCCAGCAGCCCATACAGGGCCCCAGAGACCCAGTACTTC. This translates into CASSPYRAPETQYF.

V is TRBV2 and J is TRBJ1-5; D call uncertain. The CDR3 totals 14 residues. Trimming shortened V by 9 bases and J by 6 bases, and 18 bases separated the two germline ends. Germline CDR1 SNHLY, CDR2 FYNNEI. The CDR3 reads CASMGRNTGQPQHF. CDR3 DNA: TGTGCCAGTATGGGTCGGAATACGGGTCAGCCCCAGCATTTT. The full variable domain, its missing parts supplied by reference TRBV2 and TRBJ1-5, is EPEVTQTPSHQVTQMGQEVILRCVPISNHLYFYWYRQILGQKVEFLVSFYNNEISEKSEIFDDQFSVERPDGSNFTLKIRSTKLEDSAMYFCASMGRNTGQPQHFGDGTRLSIL.

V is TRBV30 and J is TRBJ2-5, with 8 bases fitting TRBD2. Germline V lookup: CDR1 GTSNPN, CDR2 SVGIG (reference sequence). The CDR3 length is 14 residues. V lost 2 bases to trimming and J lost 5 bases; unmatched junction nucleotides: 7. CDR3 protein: CAWSPGGAVETQYF. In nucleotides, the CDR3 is TGTGCCTGGAGTCCCGGGGGGGCCGTGGAGACCCAGTACTTC.

CDR3 amino acids: CASSVSGTDTQYF. In DNA, the CDR3 is TGTGCCAGCAGTGTTTCCGGCACAGATACGCAGTATTTT. The rearrangement uses TRBV25-1 and TRBJ2-3; no reliable D call. The CDR3 is made up of 13 amino acids. V lost 4 bases and J 1 base, leaving 6 bases between the germline ends. Germline values: CDR1 MGHDK, CDR2 SYGVNS.

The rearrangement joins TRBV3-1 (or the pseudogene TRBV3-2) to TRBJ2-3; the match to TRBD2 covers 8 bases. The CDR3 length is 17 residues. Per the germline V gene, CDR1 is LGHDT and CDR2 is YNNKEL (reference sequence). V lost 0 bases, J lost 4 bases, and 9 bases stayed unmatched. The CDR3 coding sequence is TGTGCCAGCAGCCAAGATCCTATTCGGGGGGGGGCAGATACGCAGTATTTT. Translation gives CASSQDPIRGGADTQYF.

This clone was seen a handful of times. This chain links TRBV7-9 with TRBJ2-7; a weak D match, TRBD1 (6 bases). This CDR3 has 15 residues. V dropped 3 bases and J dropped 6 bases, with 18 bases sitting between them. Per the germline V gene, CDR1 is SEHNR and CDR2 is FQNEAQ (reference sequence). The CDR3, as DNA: TGTGCCAGCAGCTTTACGACAGGATCGGCCTCCGAGCAGTACTTC. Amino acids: CASSFTTGSASEQYF.

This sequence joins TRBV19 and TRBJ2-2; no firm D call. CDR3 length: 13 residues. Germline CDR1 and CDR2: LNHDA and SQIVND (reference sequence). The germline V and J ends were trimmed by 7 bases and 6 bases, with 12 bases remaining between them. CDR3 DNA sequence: TGTGCCAGTATTACCCACGCGGCCGGGGAGCTGTTTTTT. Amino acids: CASITHAAGELFF.

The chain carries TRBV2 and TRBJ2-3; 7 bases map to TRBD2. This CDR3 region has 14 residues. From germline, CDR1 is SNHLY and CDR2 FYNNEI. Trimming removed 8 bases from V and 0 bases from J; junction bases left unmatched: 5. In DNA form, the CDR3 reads TGTGCCAGCGTTCGGGACTATAGCACAGATACGCAGTATTTT. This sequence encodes CASVRDYSTDTQYF.